This is a list of T cell receptor beta chains from one sample in a study of cytomegalovirus exposure and HLA in healthy donors. Sequencing was performed with immunoSEQ multiplex PCR; in TCRdb, only in-frame clones are kept and a portion is missing. The data contain some 140,000 clones, around 79% of them seen just once; the ten biggest clones take up approximately 1%. Sample: PBMCs. The receptors come from a man aged 18 to 30 in good health and CMV-seronegative. Both conserved end residues are part of each CDR3. The D gene is left open where the match is weak. Clone size is shown for a subset of rows, as once, few, many or a class of expanded clone.

V gene: TRBV9; D gene: .; clone size: .; J gene: TRBJ2-5; CDR3 DNA: TGTGCCAGCAGCGCGGGGGACAGACCCCAAGAGACCCAGTACTTC; CDR3 protein: CASSAGDRPQETQYF
V gene: TRBV5-6; D gene: .; clone size: .; J gene: TRBJ2-5; CDR3 DNA: TGTGCCAGCAGCTCCTTAGCCTCCCAAGAGACCCAGTACTTC; CDR3 protein: CASSSLASQETQYF
V gene: TRBV19; D gene: .; clone size: .; J gene: TRBJ2-1; CDR3 DNA: TGTGCCAGTAGCCATCGAGGATTCTCCTACAATGAGCAGTTCTTC; CDR3 protein: CASSHRGFSYNEQFF
V gene: TRBV2; D gene: .; clone size: few; J gene: TRBJ1-3; CDR3 DNA: TGTGCCAGGGGAGGGGGTGGAAACACCATATATTTT; CDR3 protein: CARGGGGNTIYF
V gene: TRBV7-9; D gene: .; clone size: .; J gene: TRBJ1-1; CDR3 DNA: TGTTCCAGCAGCTTAGGAGACAAAGCTTTCTTT; CDR3 protein: CSSSLGDKAFF
V gene: TRBV9; D gene: TRBD2; clone size: .; J gene: TRBJ2-3; CDR3 DNA: TGTGCCAGCAGCGTCGGCGGGGGGGCGGGGGCAGATACGCAGTATTTT; CDR3 protein: CASSVGGGAGADTQYF
V gene: TRBV5-1; D gene: TRBD1; clone size: .; J gene: TRBJ2-7; CDR3 DNA: TGCGCCAGCAGCATAGGGACAGCGCGCCACGAGCAGTACTTC; CDR3 protein: CASSIGTARHEQYF
V gene: TRBV6-5; D gene: TRBD1; clone size: once; J gene: TRBJ2-2; CDR3 DNA: TGTGCCAGCAGGCCAACAGGGGCGACCGGGGAGCTGTTTTTT; CDR3 protein: CASRPTGATGELFF
V gene: TRBV5-1; D gene: .; clone size: .; J gene: TRBJ2-4; CDR3 DNA: TGCGCCAGCAGCTTGGAGACATTGAACATTCAGTACTTC; CDR3 protein: CASSLETLNIQYF
V gene: TRBV9; D gene: .; clone size: .; J gene: TRBJ2-5; CDR3 DNA: TGTGCCAGCAGCGTAGCCAGGGTACAGGAGACCCAGTACTTC; CDR3 protein: CASSVARVQETQYF
V gene: TRBV5-1; D gene: TRBD1; clone size: .; J gene: TRBJ1-2; CDR3 DNA: TGCGCCAGCAGCAACAATCCGGGACAGGGGTTCCATGGCTACACCTTC; CDR3 protein: CASSNNPGQGFHGYTF
V gene: TRBV29-1; D gene: TRBD1; clone size: .; J gene: TRBJ2-7; CDR3 DNA: TGCAGCGCAATTCGTGGACAGGGGAGGGAGCAGTACTTC; CDR3 protein: CSAIRGQGREQYF
V gene: TRBV11-3; D gene: .; clone size: .; J gene: TRBJ2-2; CDR3 DNA: TGTGCCAGCAGCCTTGAGGGGGTAAGACGTGCCGGGGAGCTGTTTTTT; CDR3 protein: CASSLEGVRRAGELFF
V gene: TRBV11-2; D gene: TRBD1; clone size: .; J gene: TRBJ2-7; CDR3 DNA: TGTGCCAGCAGCCCTCTGCTAACCGGGACAGTTACCTACGAGCAGTACTTC; CDR3 protein: CASSPLLTGTVTYEQYF
V gene: TRBV4-1; D gene: .; clone size: .; J gene: TRBJ1-2; CDR3 DNA: TGCGCCAGCAGCCTCCCCGACAGGCCCTACTATGGCTACACCTTC; CDR3 protein: CASSLPDRPYYGYTF
V gene: TRBV19; D gene: TRBD1; clone size: once; J gene: TRBJ1-2; CDR3 DNA: TGTGCCAGTAGTATCCGGGACAGGGGGCGGGTAAGCTATGGCTACACCTTC; CDR3 protein: CASSIRDRGRVSYGYTF
V gene: TRBV6-6; D gene: TRBD2; clone size: .; J gene: TRBJ2-7; CDR3 DNA: TGTGCCAGCAGTTATGTTAGCGGGGGAGGATACGAGCAGTACTTC; CDR3 protein: CASSYVSGGGYEQYF
V gene: TRBV5-4; D gene: TRBD2; clone size: .; J gene: TRBJ2-5; CDR3 DNA: TGTGCCAGCAGCTCAAAGCGGGGGGGGCAAGAGACCCAGTACTTC; CDR3 protein: CASSSKRGGQETQYF
V gene: TRBV7-6; D gene: .; clone size: .; J gene: TRBJ1-2; CDR3 DNA: TGTGCCAGCAGCGACGGACAGTACTATGGCTACACCTTC; CDR3 protein: CASSDGQYYGYTF
V gene: TRBV7-9; D gene: .; clone size: .; J gene: TRBJ2-7; CDR3 DNA: TGTTCCAGCAGCTTAGCCACCTACGAGCAGTACTTC; CDR3 protein: CSSSLATYEQYF
V gene: TRBV15; D gene: TRBD1; clone size: .; J gene: TRBJ1-2; CDR3 DNA: TGTGCCACCAGCGACAGGGGGATTGGGGGCTACACCTTC; CDR3 protein: CATSDRGIGGYTF
V gene: TRBV2; D gene: .; clone size: .; J gene: TRBJ1-1; CDR3 DNA: TGTGCCACTCGTGGGATTCCGGGACACTTAAACACTGAAGCTTTCTTT; CDR3 protein: CATRGIPGHLNTEAFF
V gene: TRBV7-9; D gene: TRBD1; clone size: .; J gene: TRBJ2-7; CDR3 DNA: TGTGCCAGCAGCTCACGGGGACAGACCTACGAGCAGTACTTC; CDR3 protein: CASSSRGQTYEQYF
V gene: TRBV5-5; D gene: .; clone size: .; J gene: TRBJ1-2; CDR3 DNA: TGTGCCAGCAGCTTTTCGAGAGTTCCCAACTATGGCTACACCTTC; CDR3 protein: CASSFSRVPNYGYTF
V gene: TRBV6-4; D gene: TRBD2; clone size: once; J gene: TRBJ2-7; CDR3 DNA: TGTGCCAGCAGTGGACTAGCGGGGGCCCCGCAGTACTTC; CDR3 protein: CASSGLAGAPQYF
V gene: TRBV4-2; D gene: TRBD1; clone size: .; J gene: TRBJ1-6; CDR3 DNA: TGTGCCAGCAGCCAAGTGGGGACAGGGTTTTCACCCCTCCACTTT; CDR3 protein: CASSQVGTGFSPLHF
V gene: TRBV30; D gene: .; clone size: .; J gene: TRBJ2-7; CDR3 DNA: TGTGCCTGGAGTGTACTGTCTTCGGGCGAGCAGTACTTC; CDR3 protein: CAWSVLSSGEQYF
V gene: TRBV7-2; D gene: .; clone size: once; J gene: TRBJ1-2; CDR3 DNA: TGTGCCAGCAGCTTAGGTTTGGGTGGGAGCTATGGCTACACCTTC; CDR3 protein: CASSLGLGGSYGYTF
V gene: TRBV4-3; D gene: TRBD1; clone size: .; J gene: TRBJ1-1; CDR3 DNA: TGCGCCAGCAGCCAAGTTGGCAGGGGGACCACTGAAGCTTTCTTT; CDR3 protein: CASSQVGRGTTEAFF
V gene: TRBV20-1; D gene: .; clone size: .; J gene: TRBJ1-2; CDR3 DNA: TGCAGTGCTTGGGGGGGAATAGGCTACACCTTC; CDR3 protein: CSAWGGIGYTF
V gene: TRBV30; D gene: TRBD1; clone size: .; J gene: TRBJ2-3; CDR3 DNA: TGTGCCTGGAGTCCGCTAACCGGACAGGGACCCAGGTATTTT; CDR3 protein: CAWSPLTGQGPRYF
V gene: TRBV19; D gene: .; clone size: .; J gene: TRBJ1-2; CDR3 DNA: TGTGCCAGTAGCCCAGGGTGGAAAGGCTACACCTTC; CDR3 protein: CASSPGWKGYTF
V gene: TRBV7-9; D gene: .; clone size: .; J gene: TRBJ1-5; CDR3 DNA: TGTGCCAGCAGCTTTATGGGCAGGGGAGAGCCCCAGCATTTT; CDR3 protein: CASSFMGRGEPQHF
V gene: TRBV4-1; D gene: TRBD2; clone size: few; J gene: TRBJ2-7; CDR3 DNA: TGCGCCAGCAGCCAGAAAAAGGGAGCGGGGGGCCCCTTCTACGAGCAGTACTTC; CDR3 protein: CASSQKKGAGGPFYEQYF
V gene: TRBV7-2; D gene: .; clone size: once; J gene: TRBJ2-4; CDR3 DNA: TGTGCCAGCAGCTTGAGCCAAGGAGTAGAGAACTTC; CDR3 protein: CASSLSQGVENF
V gene: TRBV7-2; D gene: .; clone size: .; J gene: TRBJ1-6; CDR3 DNA: TGTGCCAGCAGCTTACAGGGTAGGCCCTATAATTCACCCCTCCACTTT; CDR3 protein: CASSLQGRPYNSPLHF
V gene: TRBV18; D gene: .; clone size: .; J gene: TRBJ1-1; CDR3 DNA: TGTGCCAGCTCACCGGGTGGGCAGTATACTGAAGCTTTCTTT; CDR3 protein: CASSPGGQYTEAFF
V gene: TRBV6-6; D gene: .; clone size: .; J gene: TRBJ1-5; CDR3 DNA: TGTGCCAGCATTTTGAAGGGAGATCAGCCCCAGCATTTT; CDR3 protein: CASILKGDQPQHF
V gene: TRBV25-1; D gene: TRBD1; clone size: .; J gene: TRBJ1-1; CDR3 DNA: TGTGCCAGCACACAGGGACAGGGGTCTTTCACTGAAGCTTTCTTT; CDR3 protein: CASTQGQGSFTEAFF
V gene: TRBV20-1; D gene: .; clone size: .; J gene: TRBJ2-7; CDR3 DNA: TGCAGTGCGAGGGAGGTCAACGAGCAGTACTTC; CDR3 protein: CSAREVNEQYF
V gene: TRBV5-4; D gene: .; clone size: .; J gene: TRBJ2-7; CDR3 DNA: TGTGCCAGCAGCTTGAAACAGAATTCCTACGAGCAGTACTTC; CDR3 protein: CASSLKQNSYEQYF
V gene: TRBV5-6; D gene: TRBD1; clone size: few; J gene: TRBJ1-1; CDR3 DNA: TGTGCCAGTTCCGGGACAGGGAAGTTCACTGAAGCTTTCTTT; CDR3 protein: CASSGTGKFTEAFF
V gene: TRBV27; D gene: .; clone size: .; J gene: TRBJ2-7; CDR3 DNA: TGTGCCAGCGGCAAGGGAGGCGCCGAGCAGTACTTC; CDR3 protein: CASGKGGAEQYF
V gene: TRBV6-5; D gene: TRBD1; clone size: few; J gene: TRBJ1-5; CDR3 DNA: TGTGCCAGCAAGACAGGGGTGAACAATCAGCCCCAGCATTTT; CDR3 protein: CASKTGVNNQPQHF
V gene: TRBV4-2; D gene: TRBD2; clone size: .; J gene: TRBJ2-1; CDR3 DNA: TGTGCCAGCAGCCAAATAGCGGGGGGTATATATGAGCAGTTCTTC; CDR3 protein: CASSQIAGGIYEQFF
V gene: TRBV27; D gene: .; clone size: .; J gene: TRBJ1-1; CDR3 DNA: TGTGCCAGCAGTTTTCAGCGGAACACTGAAGCTTTCTTT; CDR3 protein: CASSFQRNTEAFF
V gene: TRBV4-1; D gene: .; clone size: few; J gene: TRBJ1-5; CDR3 DNA: TGCGCCAGCAGCCGAAGCGGGAGCAATCAGCCCCAGCATTTT; CDR3 protein: CASSRSGSNQPQHF
V gene: TRBV11-1; D gene: .; clone size: .; J gene: TRBJ2-4; CDR3 DNA: TGTGCCAGCAGCCCAGACAGTTACAAAAACATTCAGTACTTC; CDR3 protein: CASSPDSYKNIQYF
V gene: TRBV15; D gene: .; clone size: .; J gene: TRBJ2-5; CDR3 DNA: TGTGCCACCAGCAGAGATTTCAGGTCCCAAGAGACCCAGTACTTC; CDR3 protein: CATSRDFRSQETQYF
V gene: TRBV9; D gene: .; clone size: .; J gene: TRBJ1-1; CDR3 DNA: TGTGCCAGCAGCGTAGAGGGGTACTATAGGGAAGCTTTCTTT; CDR3 protein: CASSVEGYYREAFF
V gene: TRBV5-1; D gene: TRBD1; clone size: .; J gene: TRBJ2-7; CDR3 DNA: TGCGCCAGCAGCTTCTCAAGGACAGGGGAATGGACTAACTACGAGCAGTACTTC; CDR3 protein: CASSFSRTGEWTNYEQYF
V gene: TRBV14; D gene: .; clone size: .; J gene: TRBJ1-1; CDR3 DNA: TGTGCCAGCAGCCAGATCCCGGGTCCAGTCTTTAACACTGAAGCTTTCTTT; CDR3 protein: CASSQIPGPVFNTEAFF
V gene: TRBV6-6; D gene: TRBD1; clone size: few; J gene: TRBJ1-2; CDR3 DNA: TGTGCCAGCAGTCAGACAGGGACTAACTATGGCTACACCTTC; CDR3 protein: CASSQTGTNYGYTF